A selection of T cell receptor beta chains follows, all from one sample in a study of cytomegalovirus exposure and HLA in healthy donors. The data were produced by immunoSEQ multiplex PCR, yet TCRdb's version contains in-frame clones alone and is incomplete. This sample lists around 140,000 clones; its ten largest clones have around 1.5%. The specimen was PBMCs. The receptor set was obtained from a woman aged 45-65 years in good health and CMV-seronegative. The CDR3 runs from the conserved cysteine through the conserved F or W. The order of the fields is D gene, J gene, V gene, CDR3 protein, CDR3 DNA. D genes are given only for firm matches.

TRBD2,TRBJ2-5,TRBV9,CASSLEGLALETQYF,TGTGCCAGCAGCCTAGAGGGACTAGCGTTGGAGACCCAGTACTTC
.,TRBJ1-1,TRBV11-2,CASSSGGVMNTEAFF,TGTGCCAGCAGCTCCGGGGGTGTTATGAACACTGAAGCTTTCTTT
TRBD1,TRBJ1-2,TRBV29-1,CSVTIALDRGVYGYTF,TGCAGCGTTACGATAGCTTTGGACAGGGGGGTCTATGGCTACACCTTC
.,TRBJ2-1,TRBV28,CASASSGGVHEQFF,TGTGCCAGCGCCTCAAGCGGAGGCGTACACGAGCAGTTCTTC
.,TRBJ1-1,TRBV28,CASSPPGGWVEAFF,TGTGCCAGCAGCCCCCCTGGAGGCTGGGTGGAAGCTTTCTTT
TRBD2,TRBJ2-1,TRBV4-3,CASSQYFIREGNEQFF,TGCGCCAGCAGCCAATACTTCATCCGGGAGGGAAATGAGCAGTTCTTC
.,TRBJ1-1,TRBV7-9,CASSFEGQGMPEAFF,TGTGCCAGCAGCTTCGAGGGGCAGGGGATGCCTGAAGCTTTCTTT
.,TRBJ2-3,TRBV19,CASSKKTGSSTDTQYF,TGTGCCAGTAGCAAGAAGACAGGATCTAGCACAGATACGCAGTATTTT
TRBD1,TRBJ2-7,TRBV5-6,CASSMGGQGVGEQYF,TGTGCCAGCAGCATGGGGGGACAGGGGGTTGGGGAGCAGTACTTC
.,TRBJ2-3,TRBV7-2,CASSLGGLTDTQYF,TGTGCCAGCAGCTTAGGGGGGCTTACAGATACGCAGTATTTT
.,TRBJ2-2,TRBV4-1,CASSQAGGGYLGTGELFF,TGCGCCAGCAGCCAAGCAGGTGGAGGATACTTGGGGACCGGGGAGCTGTTTTTT
.,TRBJ2-7,TRBV20-1,CSATGYEQYF,TGCAGTGCTACAGGATACGAGCAGTACTTC
TRBD1,TRBJ2-6,TRBV9,CASSPRTGAGANVLTF,TGTGCCAGCAGCCCTCGTACAGGGGCTGGGGCCAACGTCCTGACTTTC
.,TRBJ1-5,TRBV18,CASSPAQSYQPQHF,TGTGCCAGCTCACCAGCACAGTCCTATCAGCCCCAGCATTTT
.,TRBJ1-6,TRBV5-4,CASSSGNSPLHF,TGTGCCAGCAGCTCCGGTAATTCACCCCTCCACTTT
.,TRBJ1-5,TRBV12-5,CASGLDPPTRAQHF,TGTGCTAGTGGTTTGGACCCCCCCACGAGAGCCCAGCATTTT
TRBD2,TRBJ2-7,TRBV6-1,CASSEGEGSVYEQYF,TGTGCCAGCAGTGAAGGGGAGGGATCGGTCTACGAGCAGTACTTC
.,TRBJ2-1,TRBV20-1,CSRGGYNEQFF,TGCAGTCGTGGCGGTTACAATGAGCAGTTCTTC
TRBD1,TRBJ1-1,TRBV19,CASSAPGTGRETEAFF,TGTGCCAGTAGTGCCCCCGGGACAGGGAGAGAAACTGAAGCTTTCTTT
.,TRBJ1-5,TRBV6-1,CASSPAAGKQPQHF,TGTGCCAGCTCACCCGCGGCAGGGAAACAGCCCCAGCATTTT
.,TRBJ2-5,TRBV21-1,CASSKAQRGSETQYF,TGTGCCAGCAGCAAAGCACAGCGGGGTTCGGAGACCCAGTACTTC
.,TRBJ1-3,TRBV5-5,CASSLHRGQNSGNTIYF,TGTGCCAGCAGCTTGCACCGGGGTCAGAACTCTGGAAACACCATATATTTT
TRBD1,TRBJ2-5,TRBV7-7,CASSSGTGGETQYF,TGTGCTAGCAGCTCAGGGACAGGCGGAGAGACCCAGTACTTC
TRBD1,TRBJ2-7,TRBV14,CASSDTGTGTDEQYF,TGTGCCAGCAGCGATACCGGGACAGGGACCGACGAGCAGTACTTC
TRBD1,TRBJ1-5,TRBV12-5,CASGAGGGNQPQHF,TGTGCTAGTGGCGCAGGGGGTGGGAATCAGCCCCAGCATTTT
.,TRBJ1-1,TRBV27,CASSSRQNDGTEAFF,TGTGCCAGCAGTTCAAGACAAAACGACGGTACTGAAGCTTTCTTT
TRBD1,TRBJ2-7,TRBV6-5,CASSFRTGYTAYEQYF,TGTGCCAGCAGTTTTAGGACAGGGTACACGGCCTACGAGCAGTACTTC
.,TRBJ2-6,TRBV29-1,CSVGAIGANVLTF,TGCAGCGTTGGAGCTATTGGGGCCAACGTCCTGACTTTC
.,TRBJ1-5,TRBV18,CASSRGEGQPQHF,TGTGCCAGCTCACGAGGGGAGGGTCAGCCCCAGCATTTT
.,TRBJ1-4,TRBV27,CASSEGLQGSPNEKLFF,TGTGCCAGCAGTGAAGGGCTACAGGGATCGCCTAATGAAAAACTGTTTTTT
TRBD2,TRBJ2-5,TRBV5-4,CASSPRGLAGLQETQYF,TGTGCCAGCAGCCCTAGGGGACTAGCGGGACTACAAGAGACCCAGTACTTC
TRBD1,TRBJ2-7,TRBV15,CATSRVPTGTGNYEQYF,TGTGCCACCAGCAGAGTTCCTACCGGGACAGGGAATTACGAGCAGTACTTC
.,TRBJ1-2,TRBV27,CASSLLRQTNYGYTF,TGTGCCAGCAGTTTACTTCGACAGACTAACTATGGCTACACCTTC
.,TRBJ1-2,TRBV15,CATSRVPTGGISFYGYTF,TGTGCCACCAGCAGAGTTCCAACCGGCGGGATCTCCTTCTATGGCTACACCTTC
.,TRBJ2-1,TRBV19,CASSIQEGYEQFF,TGTGCCAGTAGTATACAGGAAGGATATGAGCAGTTCTTC
.,TRBJ2-7,TRBV27,CASSLGRAYEQYF,TGTGCCAGCAGTTTGGGGCGAGCCTACGAGCAGTACTTC
TRBD2,TRBJ2-1,TRBV27,CASSYSWVRASGTPSSYNEQFF,TGTGCCAGCAGTTACTCTTGGGTCCGGGCTAGCGGGACCCCAAGCTCCTACAATGAGCAGTTCTTC
.,TRBJ2-7,TRBV18,CASSPTRGLYEQYF,TGTGCCAGCTCACCTACTAGAGGTCTCTACGAGCAGTACTTC
.,TRBJ2-5,TRBV5-1,CASSLQLAGSQETQYF,TGCGCCAGCAGCTTGCAACTAGCAGGTTCCCAAGAGACCCAGTACTTC
TRBD2,TRBJ2-5,TRBV6-4,CASSEAAGGKETQYF,TGTGCCAGCAGTGAAGCGGCGGGGGGGAAAGAGACCCAGTACTTC
.,TRBJ2-7,TRBV20-1,CSAQSTYEQYF,TGCAGTGCCCAATCCACCTACGAGCAGTACTTC
TRBD1,TRBJ2-3,TRBV25-1,CASSELQGAGDTQYF,TGTGCCAGCAGTGAGTTGCAGGGGGCGGGAGATACGCAGTATTTT
.,TRBJ1-1,TRBV7-9,CASSPMAAVTEAFF,TGTGCCAGCAGCCCTATGGCGGCGGTCACTGAAGCTTTCTTT
TRBD2,TRBJ2-2,TRBV4-1,CASSHGTRGTGELFF,TGCGCCAGCAGCCACGGGACTAGAGGCACCGGGGAGCTGTTTTTT
.,TRBJ2-5,TRBV18,CASSQGGRRLETQYF,TGTGCCAGCTCCCAGGGGGGCCGGCGGTTAGAGACCCAGTACTTC
.,TRBJ1-2,TRBV7-3,CASSSGATDYGYTF,TGTGCCAGCAGCTCAGGGGCTACGGACTATGGCTACACCTTC